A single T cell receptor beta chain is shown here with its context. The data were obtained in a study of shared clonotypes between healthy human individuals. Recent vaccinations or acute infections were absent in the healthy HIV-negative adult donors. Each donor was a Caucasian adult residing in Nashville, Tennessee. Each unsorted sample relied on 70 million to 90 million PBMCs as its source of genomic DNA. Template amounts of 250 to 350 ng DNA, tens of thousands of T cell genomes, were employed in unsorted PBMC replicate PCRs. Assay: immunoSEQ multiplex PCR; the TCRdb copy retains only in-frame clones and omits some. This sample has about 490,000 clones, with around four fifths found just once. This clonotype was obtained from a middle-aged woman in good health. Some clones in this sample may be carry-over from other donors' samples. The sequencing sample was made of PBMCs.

The CDR3 nucleotides are TGTGCCAGCAGTGCAGGGGGGGATGACAGAGAGACCCAGTACTTC. It yields the protein CASSAGGDDRETQYF. This rearrangement joins TRBV2 to TRBJ2-5; D is possibly TRBD1 or TRBD2 (7 bases each). V lost 4 bases and J lost 4, with 16 bases in between. The CDR3 length is 15 residues. The germline gives CDR1 SNHLY, CDR2 FYNNEI.